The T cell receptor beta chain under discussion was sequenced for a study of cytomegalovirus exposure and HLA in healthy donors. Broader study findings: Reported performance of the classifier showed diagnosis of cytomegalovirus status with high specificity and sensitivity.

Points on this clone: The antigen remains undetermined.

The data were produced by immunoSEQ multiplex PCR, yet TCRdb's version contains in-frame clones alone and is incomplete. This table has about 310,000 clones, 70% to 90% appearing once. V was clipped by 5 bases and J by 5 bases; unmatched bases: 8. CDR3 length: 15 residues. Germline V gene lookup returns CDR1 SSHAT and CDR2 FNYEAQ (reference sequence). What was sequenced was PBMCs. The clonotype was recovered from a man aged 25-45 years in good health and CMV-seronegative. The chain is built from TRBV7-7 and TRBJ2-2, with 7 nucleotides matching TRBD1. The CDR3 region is CASSPLAGGTGELFF. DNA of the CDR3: TGTGCCAGCAGCCCCCTGGCAGGGGGTACCGGGGAGCTGTTTTTT.